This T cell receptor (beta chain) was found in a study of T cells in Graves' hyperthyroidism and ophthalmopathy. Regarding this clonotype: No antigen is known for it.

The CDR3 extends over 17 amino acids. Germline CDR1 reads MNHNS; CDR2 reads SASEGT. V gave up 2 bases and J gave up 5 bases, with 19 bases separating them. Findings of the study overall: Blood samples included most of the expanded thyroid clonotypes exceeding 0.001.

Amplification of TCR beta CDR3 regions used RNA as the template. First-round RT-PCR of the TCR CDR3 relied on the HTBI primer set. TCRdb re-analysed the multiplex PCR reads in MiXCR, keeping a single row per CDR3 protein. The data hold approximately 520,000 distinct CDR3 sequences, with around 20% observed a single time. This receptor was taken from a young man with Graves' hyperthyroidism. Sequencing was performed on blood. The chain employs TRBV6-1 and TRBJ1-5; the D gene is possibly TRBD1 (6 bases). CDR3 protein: CASSENVLGGYYQPQHF. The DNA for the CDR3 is TGTGCCAGCAGTGAAAACGTGTTGGGGGGCTATTATCAGCCCCAGCATTTT.